This is a list of T cell receptor beta chains from one sample in a study of shared clonotypes between healthy human individuals. Method: immunoSEQ multiplex PCR; TCRdb's copy keeps in-frame clones and lacks some. The sample shows more than 2,000,000 clones, 80% to 95% of them seen only once. Sequences were obtained from naive CD4+ T cells from PBMCs. The origin of the receptors is a man between 18 and 29 years old in good health. Some clones in this sample may be carry-over from other donors' samples. Both conserved end residues are part of each CDR3. The D gene is left open where the match is weak. Only part of the rows carry a size: once, few, many, or a class if the clone is expanded.

>TRBV7-3|NA|TRBJ2-1|NA
CASSLEGALAGSYNEQFF
TGTGCCAGCAGCTTAGAGGGGGCCCTAGCGGGCTCCTACAATGAGCAGTTCTTC
>TRBV15|NA|TRBJ2-1|TRBD2
CATSSQTSGRGNEQFF
TGTGCCACCAGCTCCCAGACTAGCGGGAGGGGGAATGAGCAGTTCTTC
>TRBV18|NA|TRBJ1-1|NA
CASSPRIWGSGMNTEAFF
TGTGCCAGCTCACCACGTATTTGGGGTTCTGGGATGAACACTGAAGCTTTCTTT
>TRBV5-1|few|TRBJ1-1|TRBD1
CASSSTGGTEAFF
TGCGCCAGCAGCTCGACAGGGGGCACTGAAGCTTTCTTT
>TRBV7-2|NA|TRBJ2-3|TRBD2
CASSLGLAGGATDTQYF
TGTGCCAGCAGCTTGGGACTAGCGGGAGGTGCTACAGATACGCAGTATTTT
>TRBV7-2|once|TRBJ1-2|NA
CASSVAAGKGYGYTF
TGTGCCAGCAGCGTCGCTGCCGGCAAAGGGTATGGCTACACCTTC
>TRBV27|NA|TRBJ1-1|NA
CASSSLGRSDTEAFF
TGTGCCAGCAGTTCACTGGGACGTTCGGACACTGAAGCTTTCTTT
>TRBV4-2|NA|TRBJ2-2|NA
CASSQEGTGRLLNTGELFF
TGTGCCAGCAGCCAAGAGGGCACAGGGAGGCTTTTGAACACCGGGGAGCTGTTTTTT
>TRBV28|NA|TRBJ2-1|NA
CASSSRPESRGEQFF
TGTGCCAGCAGTTCCAGGCCGGAAAGTCGAGGTGAGCAGTTCTTC
>TRBV4-2|once|TRBJ2-1|TRBD2
CASSQGTSTYNEQFF
TGTGCCAGCAGCCAAGGGACTAGCACCTACAATGAGCAGTTCTTC
>TRBV7-8|NA|TRBJ2-2|TRBD1
CASSPQTGLLNTGELFF
TGTGCCAGCAGCCCTCAGACAGGGCTCCTGAACACCGGGGAGCTGTTTTTT
>TRBV5-1|NA|TRBJ1-5|TRBD1
CASSPGTGRAQHF
TGCGCCAGCAGCCCCGGGACAGGGCGGGCCCAGCATTTT
>TRBV28|NA|TRBJ2-1|NA
CASSLWGGRGLYNEQFF
TGTGCCAGCAGTTTATGGGGCGGCAGAGGGCTATACAATGAACAGTTCTTC
>TRBV6-1|NA|TRBJ1-2|NA
CASSPYYGYTF
TGTGCCAGCAGCCCATACTATGGCTACACCTTC
>TRBV9|once|TRBJ1-2|TRBD1
CASSPRAGGADYGYTF
TGTGCCAGCAGCCCCCGGGCAGGGGGCGCGGACTATGGCTACACCTTC
>TRBV7-2|NA|TRBJ2-7|NA
CASSLNRGGSEQYF
TGTGCCAGCAGCTTGAATCGGGGCGGGTCCGAGCAGTACTTC
>TRBV28|NA|TRBJ2-5|TRBD2
CASISGYQETQYF
TGTGCCAGTATTAGCGGGTACCAAGAGACCCAGTACTTC
>TRBV14|NA|TRBJ2-3|NA
CASSQALAATQYF
TGTGCCAGCAGCCAAGCCCTGGCTGCTACGCAGTATTTT
>TRBV10-3|NA|TRBJ2-7|NA
CAIPYVYEQYF
TGTGCCATCCCTTACGTCTACGAGCAGTACTTC
>TRBV19|few|TRBJ1-5|NA
CASSIGGYSNQPQHF
TGTGCCAGTAGTATTGGGGGATATAGCAATCAGCCCCAGCATTTT
>TRBV28|NA|TRBJ1-4|NA
CATQAVNEKLFF
TGTGCCACCCAGGCGGTTAATGAAAAACTGTTTTTT
>TRBV6-5|once|TRBJ2-5|NA
CASTTGGLSKETQYF
TGTGCCAGCACCACCGGGGGCCTGAGCAAGGAGACCCAGTACTTC
>TRBV6-5|NA|TRBJ2-7|NA
CASSSIASYYEQYF
TGTGCCAGCAGTTCTATAGCCTCCTACTACGAGCAGTACTTC
>TRBV5-1|NA|TRBJ2-5|TRBD2
CASSLETGRGETQYF
TGCGCCAGCAGCTTGGAAACCGGGAGGGGAGAGACCCAGTACTTC
>TRBV5-6|NA|TRBJ1-5|NA
CASSLWGYGGNQPQHF
TGTGCCAGCAGCTTATGGGGATACGGTGGCAATCAGCCCCAGCATTTT
>TRBV5-6|NA|TRBJ2-1|NA
CASSLPGQNFHNEQFF
TGTGCCAGCAGCTTGCCGGGTCAAAATTTTCACAATGAGCAGTTCTTC
>TRBV4-1|NA|TRBJ1-2|NA
CASSGGWGGYTF
TGCGCCAGCAGCGGGGGGTGGGGTGGCTACACCTTC
>TRBV7-2|NA|TRBJ2-4|TRBD2
CASSARTGTRRSIQYF
TGTGCCAGCAGCGCGCGTACCGGGACTAGGCGAAGCATTCAGTACTTC
>TRBV7-9|NA|TRBJ2-5|NA
CASSGSGRQGSRETQYF
TGTGCCAGCAGCGGCTCGGGTCGGCAGGGAAGTCGGGAGACCCAGTACTTC
>TRBV6-1|NA|TRBJ2-6|NA
CASKQGSGANVLTF
TGTGCCAGCAAACAGGGCTCTGGGGCCAACGTCCTGACTTTC
>TRBV29-1|NA|TRBJ2-5|NA
CSVGRGYSETQYF
TGCAGCGTGGGACGGGGGTATTCAGAGACCCAGTACTTC
>TRBV6-5|NA|TRBJ2-1|NA
CASSYLGAGYNEQFF
TGTGCCAGCAGCTATCTGGGGGCCGGATACAATGAGCAGTTCTTC
>TRBV27|NA|TRBJ2-7|TRBD1
CASSFNRGLYEQYF
TGTGCCAGCAGTTTTAACAGGGGGCTTTACGAGCAGTACTTC
>TRBV9|NA|TRBJ2-5|NA
CASSVGWQETQYF
TGTGCCAGCAGCGTCGGGTGGCAAGAGACCCAGTACTTC
>TRBV21-1|NA|TRBJ2-1|NA
CASSKEYGLYSSYNEQFF
TGTGCCAGCAGCAAGGAATACGGACTGTACTCGAGTTACAATGAGCAGTTCTTC
>TRBV6-6|NA|TRBJ2-1|TRBD2
CASSGTSGFNEQFF
TGTGCCAGCTCCGGGACTAGCGGATTCAATGAGCAGTTCTTC
>TRBV4-1|NA|TRBJ1-2|NA
CASSQDLTTGFGYTF
TGCGCCAGCAGCCAAGACCTAACAACAGGGTTTGGCTACACCTTC
>TRBV7-6|NA|TRBJ2-5|TRBD2
CASSSGRAGKTQYF
TGTGCCAGCTCCTCCGGGAGGGCCGGGAAGACCCAGTACTTC
>TRBV29-1|NA|TRBJ2-1|TRBD2
CSAYASGSSNYNEQFF
TGCAGCGCTTACGCTAGCGGGAGTTCTAATTACAATGAGCAGTTCTTC
>TRBV5-1|NA|TRBJ2-5|NA
CASSLVGDHYQETQYF
TGCGCCAGCAGCTTGGTTGGAGACCACTACCAAGAGACCCAGTACTTC
>TRBV5-1|NA|TRBJ2-2|TRBD2
CASRQSSGPTGELFF
TGCGCCAGCCGGCAGTCTAGCGGGCCCACCGGGGAGCTGTTTTTT
>TRBV28|NA|TRBJ2-1|NA
CASSWGGDNEQFF
TGTGCCAGCAGTTGGGGTGGGGACAATGAGCAGTTCTTC
>TRBV10-3|NA|TRBJ2-5|TRBD2
CAIKPSGSQETQYF
TGTGCCATCAAACCTAGCGGGAGCCAAGAGACCCAGTACTTC
>TRBV15|NA|TRBJ2-3|NA
CATSSVGSTQYF
TGTGCCACCAGCAGCGTCGGGAGTACGCAGTATTTT
>TRBV28|once|TRBJ1-1|TRBD1
CASSSGTANTEAFF
TGTGCCAGCAGTTCTGGGACAGCGAACACTGAAGCTTTCTTT
>TRBV30|NA|TRBJ2-5|NA
CAWRSPKTQYF
TGTGCCTGGAGGTCTCCGAAAACCCAGTACTTC
>TRBV19|NA|TRBJ1-5|NA
CASRQGNQPQHF
TGTGCCAGTAGACAGGGAAATCAGCCCCAGCATTTT
>TRBV2|NA|TRBJ2-1|TRBD2
CASSEEGLARNEQFF
TGTGCCAGCAGTGAAGAGGGACTAGCGAGAAATGAGCAGTTCTTC
>TRBV27|once|TRBJ1-4|NA
CASSLLGRGGAVNEKLFF
TGTGCCAGCAGTTTACTTGGGCGGGGGGGCGCGGTTAATGAAAAACTGTTTTTT